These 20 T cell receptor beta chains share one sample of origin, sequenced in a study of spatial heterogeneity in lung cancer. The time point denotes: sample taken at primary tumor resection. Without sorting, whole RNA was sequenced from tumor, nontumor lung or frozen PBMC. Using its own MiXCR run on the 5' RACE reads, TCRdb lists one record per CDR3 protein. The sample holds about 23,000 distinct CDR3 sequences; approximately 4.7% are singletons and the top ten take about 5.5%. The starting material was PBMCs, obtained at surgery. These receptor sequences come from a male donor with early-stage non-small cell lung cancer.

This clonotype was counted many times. CDR3 in DNA: TGTGCCAGCATCCCAGGGTCAGGAAATGAAAAACTGTTTTTT. Its protein product is CASIPGSGNEKLFF. The rearrangement links TRBV28 to TRBJ1-4, with TRBD1 as a possible D gene (5 bases). Germline V lookup: CDR1 MDHEN, CDR2 SYDVKM. The V end was cut by 7 bases, the J end by 5 bases, with 14 bases between. The CDR3 extends over 14 amino acids.

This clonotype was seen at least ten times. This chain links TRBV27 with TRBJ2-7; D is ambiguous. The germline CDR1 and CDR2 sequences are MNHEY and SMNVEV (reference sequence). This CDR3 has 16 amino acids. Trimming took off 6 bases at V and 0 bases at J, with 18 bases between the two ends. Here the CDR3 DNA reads TGTGCCAGCAGCCTCAATCGGGTAACAAGCTCCTACGAGCAGTACTTC. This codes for CASSLNRVTSSYEQYF.

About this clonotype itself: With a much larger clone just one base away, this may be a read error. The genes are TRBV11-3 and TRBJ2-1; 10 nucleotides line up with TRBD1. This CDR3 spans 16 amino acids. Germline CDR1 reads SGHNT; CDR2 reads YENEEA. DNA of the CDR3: TGTGCCAGCAGCTTACGGGGACAGGGGTCCTACAATGAGCTGTTCTTC. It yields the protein CASSLRGQGSYNELFF.

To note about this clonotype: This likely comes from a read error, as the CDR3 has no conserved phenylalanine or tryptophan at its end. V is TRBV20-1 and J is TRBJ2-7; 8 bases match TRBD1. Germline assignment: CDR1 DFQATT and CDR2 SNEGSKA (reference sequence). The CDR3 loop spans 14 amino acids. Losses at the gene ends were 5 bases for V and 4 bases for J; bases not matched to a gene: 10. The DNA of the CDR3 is TGCAGTGCTGGGGCAGGGGGCGCTTTTTACGAGCAGTACCTC. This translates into CSAGAGGAFYEQYL.

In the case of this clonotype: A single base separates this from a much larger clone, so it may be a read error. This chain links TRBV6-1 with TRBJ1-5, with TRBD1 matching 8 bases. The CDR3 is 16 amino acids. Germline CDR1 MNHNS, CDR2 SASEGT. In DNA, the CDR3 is TGTGCCGGCAGTGAAGCTTCGGGACAGGCGCATCAGCCCCAGCATTTT. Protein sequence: CAGSEASGQAHQPQHF.

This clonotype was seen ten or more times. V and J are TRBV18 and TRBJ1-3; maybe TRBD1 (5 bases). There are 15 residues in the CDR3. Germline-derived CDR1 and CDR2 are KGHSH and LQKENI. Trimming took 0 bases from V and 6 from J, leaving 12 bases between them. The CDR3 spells CASSPPSGALNTIYF. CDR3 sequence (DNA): TGTGCCAGCTCACCACCGTCCGGGGCCTTAAACACCATATATTTT.

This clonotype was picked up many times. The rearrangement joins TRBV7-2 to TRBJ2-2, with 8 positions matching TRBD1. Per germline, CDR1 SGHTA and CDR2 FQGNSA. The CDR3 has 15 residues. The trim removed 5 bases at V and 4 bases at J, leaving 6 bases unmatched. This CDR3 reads CASSRDRPPTGELFF. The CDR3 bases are TGTGCCAGCAGCCGGGACAGGCCACCCACCGGGGAGCTGTTTTTT. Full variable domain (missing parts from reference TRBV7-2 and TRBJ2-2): GAGVSQSPSNKVTEKGKDVELRCDPISGHTALYWYRQSLGQGLEFLIYFQGNSAPDKSGLPSDRFSAERTGGSVSTLTIQRTQQEDSAVYLCASSRDRPPTGELFFGEGSRLTVL.

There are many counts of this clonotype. The DNA of the CDR3 is TGTGCCAGCAGGCGGACTAGCGGGATCCATGAGCAGTTCTTC. Protein: CASRRTSGIHEQFF. The V call is TRBV11-1, the J call TRBJ2-1; TRBD2 aligns across 12 bases. Trimming took 6 bases from V and 8 from J; bases not matched to a gene: 5. This CDR3 region has 14 residues. Germline V lookup: CDR1 SGHAT, CDR2 FQDESV (reference sequence).

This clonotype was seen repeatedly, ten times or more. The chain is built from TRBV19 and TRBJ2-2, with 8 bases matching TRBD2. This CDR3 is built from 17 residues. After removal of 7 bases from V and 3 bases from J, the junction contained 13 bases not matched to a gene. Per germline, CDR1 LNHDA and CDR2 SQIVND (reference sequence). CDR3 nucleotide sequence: TGTGCCAGTAACACTGTAGCGGGATCTGTCTACACCGGGGAGCTGTTTTTT. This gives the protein CASNTVAGSVYTGELFF.

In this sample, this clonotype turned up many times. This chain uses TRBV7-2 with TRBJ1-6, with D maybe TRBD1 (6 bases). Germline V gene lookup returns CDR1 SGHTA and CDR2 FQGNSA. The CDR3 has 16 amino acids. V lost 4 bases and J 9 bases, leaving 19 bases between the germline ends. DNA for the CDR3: TGTGCCAGCAGCTACCTCACAGGGCGGATCGGTTCACCCCTCCACTTT. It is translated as CASSYLTGRIGSPLHF.

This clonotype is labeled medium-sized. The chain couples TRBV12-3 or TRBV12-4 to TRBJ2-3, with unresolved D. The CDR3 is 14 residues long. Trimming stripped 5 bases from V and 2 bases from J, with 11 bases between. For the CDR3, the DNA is TGTGCCAGCAGTCCCGAAGGGTCCACAGATACGCAGTATTTT. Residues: CASSPEGSTDTQYF.

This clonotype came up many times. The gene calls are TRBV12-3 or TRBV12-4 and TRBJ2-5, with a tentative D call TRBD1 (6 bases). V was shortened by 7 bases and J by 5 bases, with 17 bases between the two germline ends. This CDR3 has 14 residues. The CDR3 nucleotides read TGTGCCAGCATCCCCGGGACGCAGGGGGAGACCCAGTACTTC. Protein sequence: CASIPGTQGETQYF.

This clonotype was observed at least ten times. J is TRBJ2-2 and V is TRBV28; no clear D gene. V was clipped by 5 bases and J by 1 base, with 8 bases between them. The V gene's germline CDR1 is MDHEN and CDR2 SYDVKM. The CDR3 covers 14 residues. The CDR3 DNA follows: TGTGCCAGCAGTCCAGGCCAGAACACCGGGGAGCTGTTTTTT. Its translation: CASSPGQNTGELFF.

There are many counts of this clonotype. CDR3 sequence (DNA): TGTGCCAGCAGTGTTAGTGGGAAAGGGCAAGAGACCCAGTACTTC. Its protein product is CASSVSGKGQETQYF. The chain carries TRBV2 and TRBJ2-5; D gene ambiguous. CDR1 is SNHLY, CDR2 FYNNEI, per germline. The V and J ends lost 4 bases and 2 bases respectively, with 14 bases between them. The CDR3 runs 15 residues.

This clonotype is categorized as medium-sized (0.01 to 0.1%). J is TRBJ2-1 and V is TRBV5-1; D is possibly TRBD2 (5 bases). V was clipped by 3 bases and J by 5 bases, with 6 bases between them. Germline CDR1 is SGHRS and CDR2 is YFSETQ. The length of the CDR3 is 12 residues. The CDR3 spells CASSSGNNEQFF. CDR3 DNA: TGCGCCAGCAGCTCCGGGAACAATGAGCAGTTCTTC.

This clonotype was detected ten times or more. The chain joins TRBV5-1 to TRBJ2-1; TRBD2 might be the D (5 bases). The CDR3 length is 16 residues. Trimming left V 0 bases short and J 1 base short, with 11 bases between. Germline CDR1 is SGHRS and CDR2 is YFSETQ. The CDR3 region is CASSLVLVRSYNEQFF. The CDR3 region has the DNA TGCGCCAGCAGCTTGGTACTAGTCCGTTCCTACAATGAGCAGTTCTTC.

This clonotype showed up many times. CDR3 sequence reads: CASSLSFGTGVQETQYF. CDR3 nucleotides: TGTGCCAGCAGCCTATCATTCGGGACAGGGGTTCAAGAGACCCAGTACTTC. The chain employs TRBV3-1 and TRBJ2-5; TRBD1 aligns across 10 bases. V gave up 4 bases and J gave up 2 bases; unmatched junction bases: 10. Germline CDR1 and CDR2: LGHDT and YNNKEL (reference sequence). The CDR3 totals 17 residues.

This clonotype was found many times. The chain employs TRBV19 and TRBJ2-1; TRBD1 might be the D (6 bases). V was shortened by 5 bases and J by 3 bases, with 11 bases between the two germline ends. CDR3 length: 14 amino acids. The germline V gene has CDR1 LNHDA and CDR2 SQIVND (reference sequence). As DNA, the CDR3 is TGTGCCAGTAGTTTGGGACACAGCTACAATGAGCAGTTCTTC. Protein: CASSLGHSYNEQFF.

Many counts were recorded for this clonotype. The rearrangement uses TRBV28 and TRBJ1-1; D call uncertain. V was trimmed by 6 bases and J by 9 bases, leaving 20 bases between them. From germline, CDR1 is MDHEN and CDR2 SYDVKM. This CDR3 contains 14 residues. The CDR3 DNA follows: TGTGCCAGCAGCCCACACTCCGGGCCAATACAAGCTTTCTTT. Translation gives CASSPHSGPIQAFF.

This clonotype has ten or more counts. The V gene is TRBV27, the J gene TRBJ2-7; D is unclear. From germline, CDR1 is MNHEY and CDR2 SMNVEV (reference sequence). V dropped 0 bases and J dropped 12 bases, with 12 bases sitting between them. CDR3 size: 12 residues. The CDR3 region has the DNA TGTGCCAGCAGTTTATCGCGAGTGGTATGGTACTTC. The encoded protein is CASSLSRVVWYF.